What follows describes a single TCR beta chain. Its antigen remains unknown. V was trimmed by 5 bases and J by 3 bases, leaving 7 bases between them. This CDR3 has 12 amino acids. This sample was taken from a study of T cell responses to AZD1222 COVID-19 vaccine. Study findings and constraints: Elevations in Spike-specific TCR breadth and depth followed administration of two AZD1222 doses.

The protocol was immunoSEQ multiplex PCR, while the TCRdb copy is restricted to in-frame clones and leaves out a portion. This sample yields around 140,000 clones, of which about 91% are seen a single time; approximately 2% belongs to the top ten. Second-dose groups at about 4 or about 12 weeks were pooled. The sequence was obtained from an adult who received the AZD1222 COVID-19 vaccine. The source material was peripheral blood, sampled 28 days after the second AZD1222 dose. V gene TRBV12-3 or TRBV12-4 combines with J gene TRBJ1-2; no definite D call. The CDR3 region is CASSPSYYGYTF. The CDR3 DNA is TGTGCCAGCAGTCCTTCTTACTATGGCTACACCTTC.